Included here is one TCR beta chain sequence, with context. cDNA came from roughly 0.53 to 1 ug RNA primed by random hexamers. Via MiXCR, TCRdb re-called the immunoSEQ multiplex PCR reads, giving one row per CDR3 protein. The sample records about 150,000 distinct CDR3 sequences, approximately 96% being singletons. Germline CDR1 and CDR2: SEHNR and FQNEAQ (reference sequence). This CDR3 has 15 residues. Trimming cost V 2 bases and J 8 bases, with 17 bases left between them. These data belong to a study of CD8 T cells in Susac syndrome. Study background: Within the sequenced Susac syndrome patient group, six exhibited active disease and roughly 8 were in remission. When blood was drawn, patients with Susac syndrome were on intravenous immunoglobulin alone, on corticosteroids, or therapy-naive.

Sequencing of TCR beta drew on CD8+ and CD4+ T cells from blood. The recently defined diagnostic criteria for definite or probable disease were met by the Susac syndrome patients. The V gene is TRBV7-9, the J gene TRBJ2-3; D might be TRBD2 (5 bases). This receptor was identified in a human donor with Susac syndrome. Specimen: CD4+ T cells from PBMCs. CDR3 region: CASSLLDINRGTQYF. CDR3 sequence (DNA): TGTGCCAGCAGCTTACTAGACATAAATCGGGGTACGCAGTATTTT.